Below are 9 T cell receptor beta chains sequenced from a single sample in a study of shared clonotypes between healthy human individuals. The assay was immunoSEQ multiplex PCR, and TCRdb's table has in-frame clones only and misses some. This table has about 670,000 clones, roughly 78% appearing once. The sequenced sample consisted of memory CD4+ T cells sorted from blood. Sample subset: CD45RA-negative fraction. The receptors stem from a woman in her 30s in good health.

The J gene is TRBJ2-5, the V gene TRBV30; weak D call: TRBD2 (5 bases). The DNA end is a closer match to TRBJ2-7, so the J assignment may be wrong. Germline V gene data show CDR1 as GTSNPN and CDR2 as SVGIG (reference sequence). The CDR3 runs to 15 residues. CDR3: CAWSVQGFGTYEQYF. The DNA of the CDR3 is TGTGCCTGGAGTGTTCAAGGGTTCGGGACCTACGAGCAGTACTTC.

The V and J genes are TRBV10-1 and TRBJ2-7; 9 nucleotides align to TRBD1. J was trimmed by 5 bases and V by 5 bases; bases with no gene match: 10. This CDR3 region has 15 residues. Germline values: CDR1 WNHNN, CDR2 SYGVQD (reference sequence). CDR3 DNA: TGCGCCAGCAGTTTGCCCGGGACAGGGCGACACGAGCAGTACTTC. Translated, it gives CASSLPGTGRHEQYF.

The chain links TRBV2 to TRBJ2-1, with TRBD1 identical over 8 bases. Unmatched junction bases numbered 6, after V lost 6 bases and J lost 2 bases. Germline V gene sequence: CDR1 SNHLY, CDR2 FYNNEI. This CDR3 has 15 residues. CDR3 coding DNA: TGTGCCAGCAGGGATCACAGGGGGGCCTACAATGAGCAGTTCTTC. Its translation is CASRDHRGAYNEQFF.

Concerning this clone itself: This sample includes further DNA sequences coding for the same CDR3. This chain connects TRBV18 to TRBJ2-2; D is unclear. The length of the CDR3 is 13 residues. Germline V gives CDR1 KGHSH, CDR2 LQKENI. The germline V and J ends were trimmed by 2 bases and 4 bases, with 5 bases remaining between them. The CDR3 reads CASSPGVTGELFF. CDR3 in DNA: TGTGCCAGCTCACCAGGAGTCACCGGGGAGCTGTTTTTT.

V and J are TRBV11-2 and TRBJ2-5; tentatively, D is TRBD1 (6 bases). The J call is in doubt because the DNA end fits TRBJ2-7 better. This CDR3 contains 15 residues. Germline CDR1 is SGHAT and CDR2 is FQNNGV. This CDR3 is CASSSYRDSPHEQYF. As DNA, the CDR3 is TGTGCCAGCAGCTCGTACAGGGATTCACCGCACGAGCAGTACTTC.

The J gene is TRBJ2-7, the V gene TRBV5-4, with TRBD1 matching 9 bases. The CDR3 is made up of 13 amino acids. V was clipped by 5 bases and J by 3 bases; unmatched bases: 3. Germline V lookup: CDR1 SGHNT, CDR2 YYREEE (reference sequence). The CDR3 nucleotides read TGTGCCAGCAGGCGGGACAGGGACTACGAGCAGTACTTC. Protein sequence: CASRRDRDYEQYF.

Concerning this clone: One end of the junction fails to match germline, which may point to a read error. This CDR3 is also generated by other DNA sequences in the sample. The chain links TRBV5-1 to TRBJ2-7; 9 bases agree with TRBD1. CDR3 length: 15 amino acids. Germline V gene lookup returns CDR1 SGHRS and CDR2 YFSETQ. Here the CDR3 reads CASSLGDRDLDEQYF. The DNA of the CDR3 is TGCGCCAGCAGTTTGGGGGACAGGGATCTCGACGAGCAGTACTTC.

This chain connects TRBV11-3 to TRBJ2-5, with D possibly being TRBD1 or TRBD2 (5 bases each). CDR3 length: 13 amino acids. The germline CDR1 and CDR2 sequences are SGHNT and YENEEA. V was pared by 6 bases and J by 1 base, with 9 bases between. CDR3 DNA sequence: TGTGCCAGCAGTGAGGGACCCCAAGAGACCCAGTACTTC. Residues: CASSEGPQETQYF.

The sample holds a few counts of this clone. The sample holds other DNA sequences that translate to the same CDR3. As DNA, the CDR3 is TGTGCCAGCAGTTTATATCTAGCGCCCAATGAGCAGTTCTTC. It translates to CASSLYLAPNEQFF. V is TRBV28 and J is TRBJ2-1; D is possibly TRBD2 (6 bases). The CDR3 length is 14 residues. Trimming took 1 base from V and 6 from J, leaving 10 bases between them. Per the germline V gene, CDR1 is MDHEN and CDR2 is SYDVKM.